The sequence of this TCR beta chain was determined in a study of prognosis after radiotherapy for stage I lung cancer. Study as a whole: Stage I non-small cell lung cancer patients were enrolled from early 2018 to early 2019.

With two-round multiplex PCR, TCR beta CDR3 sequences were amplified from genomic DNA. For every TRBV and TRBJ gene, a specific primer was used in first-round PCR. Second-round PCR employed universal primers. TCRdb re-analysed the multiplex PCR reads in MiXCR, keeping a single row per CDR3 protein. Here the sample spans approximately 14,000 distinct CDR3 sequences, approximately 50% being singletons. Trimming stripped 7 bases from V and 1 base from J, with 17 bases between. Germline CDR1 is DFQATT and CDR2 is SNEGSKA (reference sequence). The CDR3 covers 15 residues. This clonotype has ten or more counts. A draw of around 5.7 milliliters of peripheral blood took place at each of two time points.

The TCR was taken from a donor aged 50 or older with non-small cell lung cancer. This sample comprised PBMCs, obtained before or after stereotactic body radiation therapy (not recorded which). The gene calls are TRBV20-1 and TRBJ1-5, with a possible D match to TRBD1 (5 bases). CDR3 residues: CSVRRGWMSNQPQHF. CDR3 coding DNA: TGCAGTGTTAGGCGGGGGTGGATGAGCAATCAGCCCCAGCATTTT.